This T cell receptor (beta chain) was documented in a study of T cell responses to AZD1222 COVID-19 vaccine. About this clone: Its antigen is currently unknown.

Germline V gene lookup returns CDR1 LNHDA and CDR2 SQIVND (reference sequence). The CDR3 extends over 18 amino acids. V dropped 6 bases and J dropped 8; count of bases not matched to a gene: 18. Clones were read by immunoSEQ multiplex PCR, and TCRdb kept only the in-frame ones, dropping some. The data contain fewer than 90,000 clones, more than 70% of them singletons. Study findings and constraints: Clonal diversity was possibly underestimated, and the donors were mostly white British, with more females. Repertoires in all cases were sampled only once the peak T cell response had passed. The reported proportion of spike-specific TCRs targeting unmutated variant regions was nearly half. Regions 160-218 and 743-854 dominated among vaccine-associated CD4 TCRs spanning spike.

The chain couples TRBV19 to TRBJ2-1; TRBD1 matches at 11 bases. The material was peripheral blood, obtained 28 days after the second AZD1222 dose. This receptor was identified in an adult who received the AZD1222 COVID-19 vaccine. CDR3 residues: CASSGADRGPPRAYEQFF. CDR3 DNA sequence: TGTGCCAGTAGCGGGGCGGACAGGGGGCCTCCAAGGGCATATGAGCAGTTCTTC.